Listed below are T cell receptor beta chains from one sample, sequenced in a study of multiple sclerosis patients with progressive multifocal leukoencephalopathy. Profiled with immunoSEQ multiplex PCR; TCRdb holds only in-frame clones, not every one. The sample consists of some 25,000 clones, 85% to 95% of them appearing once. The source material was PBMCs, sampled from a patient treated with natalizumab. The receptors derive from a man aged 30 to 39 with multiple sclerosis. Both conserved end residues are part of each CDR3. The order of the fields is J gene, clone size, CDR3 length, V gene, D gene, CDR3 DNA, CDR3 protein. A D gene is named only where the DNA matches it firmly. A row's size may be missing; if present it is once, few, many or a size class.

>TRBJ2-5|once|15|TRBV9|TRBD2
TGTGCCAGCAGCGTGGGACTAGCGGGTCTAGAGACCCAGTACTTC
CASSVGLAGLETQYF
>TRBJ1-1|-|13|TRBV7-9|TRBD1
TGTGCCAGCAGCCGAGGGGACAGCCTTGAAGCTTTCTTT
CASSRGDSLEAFF
>TRBJ1-3|-|16|TRBV16|-
TGTGCCAGCAGCCTATTGTCCGAAACCTCTGGAAACACCATATATTTT
CASSLLSETSGNTIYF
>TRBJ2-5|-|13|TRBV5-4|-
TGTGCCAGCAGCGCTTGGGGGGGCGAGACCCAGTACTTC
CASSAWGGETQYF
>TRBJ2-7|-|14|TRBV6-5|-
TGCGCCAGCAGTCCGATGGGTTTTTCCTACGAGCAGTACTTC
CASSPMGFSYEQYF
>TRBJ1-5|-|14|TRBV10-2|-
TGCGCCAGCAGTGGAACAGGAAGGGAACAGCCCCAGCATTTT
CASSGTGREQPQHF
>TRBJ1-2|-|15|TRBV4-1|TRBD1
TGCGCCAGCAGCCAACCGACAGGGACTAACTATGGCTACACCTTC
CASSQPTGTNYGYTF
>TRBJ2-7|few|21|TRBV12-2|-
TGTGCAAGTCGCTTAGGACTAGCGGGAGGATCCTTCCCTACCCGGCTCTACGAGCAGTACTTC
CASRLGLAGGSFPTRLYEQYF
>TRBJ2-3|-|14|TRBV29-1|TRBD2
TGCAGCGTTTGGACTAGCGGGAGCACAGATACGCAGTATTTT
CSVWTSGSTDTQYF
>TRBJ2-3|-|17|TRBV27|TRBD1
TGTGCCAGCAGTTATAGGGGGCTGGTAGATATCACAGATACGCAGTATTTT
CASSYRGLVDITDTQYF
>TRBJ2-5|-|15|TRBV18|-
TGTGCCAGCTCACCGGGACTCCCCGTGGGAGAGACCCAGTACTTC
CASSPGLPVGETQYF
>TRBJ1-2|once|13|TRBV2|TRBD1
TGTGCCAGCAAGGGACAGGGTAACTATGGCTACACCTTC
CASKGQGNYGYTF
>TRBJ1-5|-|15|TRBV7-8|-
TGTGCCAGCAGCGCCCGAGGGACCGCCGTGCAGCCCCAGCATTTT
CASSARGTAVQPQHF
>TRBJ2-1|once|16|TRBV4-3|-
TGCGCCAGCAGCCCCAGAATGGTCCTATCTGACAATGAGCAGTTCTTC
CASSPRMVLSDNEQFF
>TRBJ1-1|-|13|TRBV7-9|-
TGTGCCAGCAGCTTAGGGCAGAACACTGAAGCTTTCTTT
CASSLGQNTEAFF
>TRBJ2-6|-|15|TRBV7-2|-
TGTGCCAGCAGCCCTATCCGCACTGGGGCCAACGTCCTGACTTTC
CASSPIRTGANVLTF
>TRBJ2-3|-|17|TRBV10-2|TRBD2
TGCGCCAGCAGGGAGGCTAGCGGGAGACTAAGCACAGATACGCAGTATTTT
CASREASGRLSTDTQYF
>TRBJ2-7|-|13|TRBV10-1|-
TGCGCCAGCAGTGGGGAGTCTAGGGGGTTGCCGTACTTC
CASSGESRGLPYF